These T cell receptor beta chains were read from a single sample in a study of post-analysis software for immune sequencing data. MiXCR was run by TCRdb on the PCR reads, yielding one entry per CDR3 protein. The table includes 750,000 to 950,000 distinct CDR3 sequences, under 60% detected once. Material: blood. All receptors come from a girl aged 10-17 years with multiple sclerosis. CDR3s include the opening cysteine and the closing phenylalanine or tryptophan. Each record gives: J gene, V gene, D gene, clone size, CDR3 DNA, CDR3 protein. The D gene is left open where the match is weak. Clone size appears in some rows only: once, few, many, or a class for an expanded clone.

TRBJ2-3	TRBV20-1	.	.	TGCAGTGCTGGGGCCCCGGAAGGCCGCACAGATACGCAGTATTTT	CSAGAPEGRTDTQYF
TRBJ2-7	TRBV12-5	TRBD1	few	TGTGCTAGTGGCTCATCACAGGGGGCTAACCTCTACGAGCAGTACTTC	CASGSSQGANLYEQYF
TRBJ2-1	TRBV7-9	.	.	TGTGCCAGCAGCCAGGACCGGGAGCAGTTCTTC	CASSQDREQFF
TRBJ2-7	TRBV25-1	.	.	TGTGCCAGCAGTGAATCGGGCAGTGCCTACGAGCAGTACTTC	CASSESGSAYEQYF
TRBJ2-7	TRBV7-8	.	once	TGTGCCAGCAGCTTAACGGCAGGCCGAGACTACGAGCAGTACTTC	CASSLTAGRDYEQYF
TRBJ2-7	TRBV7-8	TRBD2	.	TGTGCCAGCAGCCACTTTTCCGGGACTAGCGGGAGGGCCGGGGGCCTCAGGGCCTACGAGCAGTACTTC	CASSHFSGTSGRAGGLRAYEQYF
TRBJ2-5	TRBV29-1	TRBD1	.	TGCAGCGTTGAAGCGCGCAGGGGGATCCAAGAGACCCAGTACTTC	CSVEARRGIQETQYF
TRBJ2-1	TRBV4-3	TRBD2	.	TGCGCCAGCAGCCAAGTTCTAGCGGGAGGCCATGGGCAGTTCTTC	CASSQVLAGGHGQFF
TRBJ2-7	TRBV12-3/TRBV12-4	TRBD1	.	TGTGCCAGCAGTCCCAAGGGACAGTCCCTGGGCGAGCAGTACTTC	CASSPKGQSLGEQYF
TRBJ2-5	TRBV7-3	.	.	TGTGCCAGCAGCCGGGACCCTTCTGAGACCCAGTACTTC	CASSRDPSETQYF
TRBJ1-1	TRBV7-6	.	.	TGTGCCAGCAGCCAAGGCCGGGAAATGGACACTGAAGCTTTCTTT	CASSQGREMDTEAFF
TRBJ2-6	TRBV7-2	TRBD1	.	TGTGCCAGCAGCTTGTGGGACCCGGGACAGAGCTCTGGGGCCAACGTCCTGACTTTC	CASSLWDPGQSSGANVLTF
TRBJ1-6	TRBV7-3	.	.	TGTACCAGCAGCTTAAAGGGTTTTAATTCACCCCTCCACTTT	CTSSLKGFNSPLHF
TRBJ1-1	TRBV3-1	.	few	TGTGCCAGCAGCCAAGAAGCTCCGGGCTTAAAAGCTTTCTTT	CASSQEAPGLKAFF
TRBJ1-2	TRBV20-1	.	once	TGCAGTGCCAAGGGGGACCCATGGAGCTATGGCTACACCTTC	CSAKGDPWSYGYTF
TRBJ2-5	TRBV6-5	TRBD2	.	TGTGCCAGCAGTTCTGTTACTAGCGGGAGGGAGACCCAGTACTTC	CASSSVTSGRETQYF
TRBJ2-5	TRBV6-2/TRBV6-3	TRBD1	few	TGTGCCAGCAGTTCCACAGGGGGAGCGTACTTC	CASSSTGGAYF
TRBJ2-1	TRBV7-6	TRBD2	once	TGTGCCAGCAGTCCGACTAGCGGGGCGAGAGGGGGGCAGTTCTTC	CASSPTSGARGGQFF
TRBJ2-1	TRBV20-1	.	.	TGCAGTGCTAGAGAAGAGCAGTTCTTC	CSAREEQFF
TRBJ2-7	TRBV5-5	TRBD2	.	TGTGCCAGCAGCCAGTCAGCAGGACTAGCGGTATACGAGCAGTACTTC	CASSQSAGLAVYEQYF
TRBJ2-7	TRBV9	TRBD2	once	TGTGCCAGCAGCCCCTCGGGGACTAGCGGGCGTGAGCAGTACTTC	CASSPSGTSGREQYF
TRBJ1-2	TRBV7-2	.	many	TGTGCCAGCAGCTTAGAGGGGGTCTATGGCTACACCTTC	CASSLEGVYGYTF
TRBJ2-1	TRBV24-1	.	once	TGTGCCTCCGAGGACCCGTGGAGGAATGAGCAGTTCTTC	CASEDPWRNEQFF
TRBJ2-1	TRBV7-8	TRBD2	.	TGTGCCAGCAGCTTATGGGTAGCGGGAGGAGGCAATGAGCAGTTCTTC	CASSLWVAGGGNEQFF
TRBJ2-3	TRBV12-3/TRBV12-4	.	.	TGTGCCAGCAGTTCATCAGACAGGGAGGGTCTGGATGCGCAGTATTTT	CASSSSDREGLDAQYF
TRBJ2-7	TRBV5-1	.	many	TGCGCCAGCAGCAGCAGCCACACAGGACTAGGAGGGGGGGAGCAGTACTTC	CASSSSHTGLGGGEQYF
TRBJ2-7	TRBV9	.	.	TGTGCCAGCAGCCCCCAGACAGACTACGAGCAGTACTTC	CASSPQTDYEQYF
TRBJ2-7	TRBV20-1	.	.	TGCAGTGCTAGGAATCGGGACACCTACGAGCAGTACTTC	CSARNRDTYEQYF
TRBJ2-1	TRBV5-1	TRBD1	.	TGCGCCAGCAGCACCGGACAGGTCGGGAACTACAATGAGCAGTTCTTC	CASSTGQVGNYNEQFF
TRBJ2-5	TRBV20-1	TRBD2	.	TGCAGTGCTAGAGGGGCTAGCGGGGGACTTCGGGAGACCCAGTACTTC	CSARGASGGLRETQYF
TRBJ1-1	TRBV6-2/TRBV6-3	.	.	TGTGCCAGCAGTTACTCTCCTAAAAGGGGGGACACTGAAGCTTTCTTT	CASSYSPKRGDTEAFF
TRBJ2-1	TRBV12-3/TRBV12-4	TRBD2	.	TGTGCCAGCAGAATCAGCGGGAGAGATGGGAATGAGCAGTTCTTC	CASRISGRDGNEQFF
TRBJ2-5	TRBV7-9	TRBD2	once	TGTGCCAGCAGCACACAAGGACTAGCGGGACAAGAGACCCAGTACTTC	CASSTQGLAGQETQYF
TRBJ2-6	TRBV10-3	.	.	TGTGCCATCAGTGACGAAACCTCGAGGAGACTTGGGGCCAACGTCCGGACTTTC	CAISDETSRRLGANVRTF
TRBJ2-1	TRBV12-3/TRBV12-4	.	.	TGTGCCAGCAGTTTACAGTACAATGAGCAGTTCTTC	CASSLQYNEQFF
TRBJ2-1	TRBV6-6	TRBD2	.	TGTGCCAGCCGCAAGCGGGAGGTAGGCAATGAGCAGTTCTTC	CASRKREVGNEQFF
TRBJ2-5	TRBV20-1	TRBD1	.	TGCAGTGCAAAACAGGGGGCAGGTTGGGAGACCCAGTACTTC	CSAKQGAGWETQYF
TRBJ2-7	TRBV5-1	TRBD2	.	TGCGCCAGCAGCTTGGAAGTGAGAGGGGCGGGAGGCCCCACCTACGAGCAGTACTTC	CASSLEVRGAGGPTYEQYF
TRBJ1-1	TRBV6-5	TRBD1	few	TGTGCCAGCAGGTTAGGACGGACAGGTTTGTCGAGCACTGAAGCTTTCTTT	CASRLGRTGLSSTEAFF
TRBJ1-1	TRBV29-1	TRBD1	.	TGCAGCGTTGTGGGACAGGGTAAAGCTTTCTTT	CSVVGQGKAFF
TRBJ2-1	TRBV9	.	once	TGTGCCAGCAGCTACTCCGGAGATGGCTATGAGCAGTTCTTC	CASSYSGDGYEQFF
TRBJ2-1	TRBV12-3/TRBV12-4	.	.	TGTGCCAGCAGCCCAGCCCCCTATGAGCAGTTCTTC	CASSPAPYEQFF
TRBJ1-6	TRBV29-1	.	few	TGCAGCGTTGAATCGGGAGGGGAAACCCACTTT	CSVESGGETHF
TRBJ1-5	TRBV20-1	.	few	TGCAGTGCTAGAGATCGGGAGGCAGGGAGCAATCAGCCCCAGCATTTT	CSARDREAGSNQPQHF
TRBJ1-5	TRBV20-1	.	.	TGCAGTGCTAGAGGACAGCAACATCAGCCCCAGCATTTT	CSARGQQHQPQHF
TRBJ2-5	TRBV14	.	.	TGTGCCAGCAGCGAAACAGGGAATTACAATGAGCAGTACTTC	CASSETGNYNEQYF
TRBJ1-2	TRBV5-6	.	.	TGTGCCAGCAGCTCCTGGGGTAACTATGGCTACACCTTC	CASSSWGNYGYTF
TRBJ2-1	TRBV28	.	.	TGTGCCAGCAGTTTTGGCGATGGGACCGAGTACAATGAGCAGTTCTTC	CASSFGDGTEYNEQFF
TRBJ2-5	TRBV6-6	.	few	TGTGCCAGCAAGGAGATTGGGGAGACCCAGTACTTC	CASKEIGETQYF
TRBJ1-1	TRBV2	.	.	TGTGCCAGCAGTCGCAGGCAAGAGACTGAAGCTTTCTTT	CASSRRQETEAFF
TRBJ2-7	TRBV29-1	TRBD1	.	TGCAGCGTTGCCGGGACAGCATCTGGATACGAGCAGTACTTC	CSVAGTASGYEQYF
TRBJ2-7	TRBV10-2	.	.	TGCGCCAGCAGTGAGTATTCAATATACGAGCAGTACTTC	CASSEYSIYEQYF
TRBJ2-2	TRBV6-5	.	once	TGTGCCAGCAGTTACTCGGCTCTCGACAGACCTCCGAACACCGGGGAGCTGTTTTTT	CASSYSALDRPPNTGELFF
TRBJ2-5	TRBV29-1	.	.	TGCAGCGTGATTGCGCGGGAGACCCAGTACTTC	CSVIARETQYF
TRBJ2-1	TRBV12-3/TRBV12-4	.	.	TGTGCCAGCGCTCGAGGGGGGGCACGCTACAATGAGCAGTTCTTC	CASARGGARYNEQFF
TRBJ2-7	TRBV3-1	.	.	TGTGCCAGCAGCCCAACGCACGGAGAATACTACGAGCAGTACTTC	CASSPTHGEYYEQYF
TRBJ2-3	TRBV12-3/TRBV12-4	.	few	TGTGCCAGCAGCAAGCAAGATACGCAGTATTTT	CASSKQDTQYF
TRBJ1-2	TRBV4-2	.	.	TGTGCCAGCAGCCACCCGGGGACGGAAAAGTACTATGGCTACACCTTC	CASSHPGTEKYYGYTF
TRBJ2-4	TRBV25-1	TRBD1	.	TGTGCCAGCAGTGCGCCCGGGACAGGGGAGAACATTCAGTACTTC	CASSAPGTGENIQYF
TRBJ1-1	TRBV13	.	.	TGTGCCAGCAGCTTTCGGAACGGGGGCACTGAAGCTTTCTTT	CASSFRNGGTEAFF